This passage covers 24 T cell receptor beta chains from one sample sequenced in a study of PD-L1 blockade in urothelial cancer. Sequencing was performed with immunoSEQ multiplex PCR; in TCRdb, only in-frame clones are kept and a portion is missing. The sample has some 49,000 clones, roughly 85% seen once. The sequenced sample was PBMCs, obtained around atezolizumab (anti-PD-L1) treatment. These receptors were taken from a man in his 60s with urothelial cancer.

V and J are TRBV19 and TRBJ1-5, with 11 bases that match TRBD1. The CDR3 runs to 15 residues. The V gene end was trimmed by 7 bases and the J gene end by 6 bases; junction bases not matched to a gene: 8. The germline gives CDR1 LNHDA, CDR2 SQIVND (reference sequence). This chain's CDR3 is CASKLPGQGGQPQHF. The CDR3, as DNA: TGTGCCAGTAAGTTACCGGGACAGGGGGGTCAGCCCCAGCATTTT.

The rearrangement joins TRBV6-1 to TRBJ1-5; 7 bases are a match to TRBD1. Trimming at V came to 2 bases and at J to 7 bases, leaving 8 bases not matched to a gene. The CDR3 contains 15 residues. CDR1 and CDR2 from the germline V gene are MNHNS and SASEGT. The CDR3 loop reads CASSESAGGHQPQHF. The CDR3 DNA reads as TGTGCCAGCAGTGAAAGTGCAGGGGGACACCAGCCCCAGCATTTT.

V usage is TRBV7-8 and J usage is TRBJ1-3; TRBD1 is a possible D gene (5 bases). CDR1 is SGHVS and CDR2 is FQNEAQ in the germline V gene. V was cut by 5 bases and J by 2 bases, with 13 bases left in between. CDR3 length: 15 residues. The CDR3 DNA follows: TGTGCCAGCAGCCGCGTGGGGGGGACTGGAAACACCATATATTTT. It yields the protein CASSRVGGTGNTIYF.

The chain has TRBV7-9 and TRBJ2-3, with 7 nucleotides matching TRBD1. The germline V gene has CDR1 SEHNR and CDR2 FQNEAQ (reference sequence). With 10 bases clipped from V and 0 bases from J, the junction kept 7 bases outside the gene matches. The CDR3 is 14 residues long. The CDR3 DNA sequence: TGTGCCATGGCCCGACAGGGTAGCACAGATACGCAGTATTTT. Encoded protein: CAMARQGSTDTQYF.

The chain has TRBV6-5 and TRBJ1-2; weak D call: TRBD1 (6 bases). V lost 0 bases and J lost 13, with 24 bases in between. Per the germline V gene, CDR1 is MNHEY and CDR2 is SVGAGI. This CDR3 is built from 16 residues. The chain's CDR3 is CASSYSSRGTANHPTF. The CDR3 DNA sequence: TGTGCCAGCAGTTACTCGAGTAGGGGGACCGCTAATCATCCCACCTTC.

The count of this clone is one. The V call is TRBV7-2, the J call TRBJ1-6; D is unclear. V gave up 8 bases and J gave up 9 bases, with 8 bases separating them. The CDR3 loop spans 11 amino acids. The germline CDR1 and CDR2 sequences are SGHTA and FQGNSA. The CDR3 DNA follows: TGTGCCAGCTCCTCGTCTTCACCCCTCCACTTT. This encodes CASSSSSPLHF.

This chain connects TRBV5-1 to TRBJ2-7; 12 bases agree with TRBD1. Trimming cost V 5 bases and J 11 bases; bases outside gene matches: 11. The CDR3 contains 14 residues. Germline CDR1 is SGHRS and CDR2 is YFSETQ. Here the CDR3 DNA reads TGCGCCAGCAGTCGTTTGGGACAGGGGGCCCTTGAGTACTTC. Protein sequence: CASSRLGQGALEYF.

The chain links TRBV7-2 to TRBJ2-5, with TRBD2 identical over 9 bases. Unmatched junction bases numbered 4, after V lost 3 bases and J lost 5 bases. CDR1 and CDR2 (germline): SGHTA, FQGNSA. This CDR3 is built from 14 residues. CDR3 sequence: CASSFIAGAETQYF. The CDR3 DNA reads TGTGCCAGCAGCTTTATAGCGGGGGCTGAGACCCAGTACTTC.

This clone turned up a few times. The CDR3 loop is CASSLFGGAGNTIYF. The CDR3 DNA reads TGTGCCAGCAGCTTGTTTGGGGGGGCAGGGAACACCATATATTTT. The chain couples TRBV5-6 to TRBJ1-3; D might be TRBD1 (6 bases). V was trimmed by 1 base and J by 7 bases, leaving 15 bases between them. Germline CDR1 is SGHDT and CDR2 is YYEEEE. This CDR3 is 15 amino acids long. The variable domain in full, with the rest retrieved from reference TRBV5-6 and TRBJ1-3, is DAGVTQSPTHLIKTRGQQVTLRCSPKSGHDTVSWYQQALGQGPQFIFQYYEEEERQRGNFPDRFSGHQFPNYSSELNVNALLLGDSALYLCASSLFGGAGNTIYFGEGSWLTVV.

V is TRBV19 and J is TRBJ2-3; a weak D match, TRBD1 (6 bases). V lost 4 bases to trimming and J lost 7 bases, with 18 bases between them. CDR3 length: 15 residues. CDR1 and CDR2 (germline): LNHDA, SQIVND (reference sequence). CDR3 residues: CASSTTGLISNTQYF. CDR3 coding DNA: TGTGCCAGTAGTACTACAGGGTTAATAAGTAATACGCAGTATTTT.

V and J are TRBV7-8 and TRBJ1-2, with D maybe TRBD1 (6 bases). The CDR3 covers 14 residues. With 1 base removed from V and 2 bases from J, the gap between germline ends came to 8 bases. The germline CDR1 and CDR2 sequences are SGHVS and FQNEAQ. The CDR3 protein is CASSLGTANYGYTF. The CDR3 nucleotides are TGTGCCAGCAGCTTAGGGACAGCAAACTATGGCTACACCTTC.

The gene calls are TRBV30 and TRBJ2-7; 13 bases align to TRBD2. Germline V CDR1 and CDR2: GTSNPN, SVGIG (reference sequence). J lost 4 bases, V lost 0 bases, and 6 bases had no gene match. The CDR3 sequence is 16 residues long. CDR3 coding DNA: TGTGCCTGGAGTGTAGGGGCGGGACTAGCGGGGTACGAGCAGTACTTC. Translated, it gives CAWSVGAGLAGYEQYF.

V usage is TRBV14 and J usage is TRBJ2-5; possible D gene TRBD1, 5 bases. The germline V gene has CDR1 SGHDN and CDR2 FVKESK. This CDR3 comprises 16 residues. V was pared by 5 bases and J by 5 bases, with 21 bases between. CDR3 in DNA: TGTGCCAGCAGCAGACACAGGCAGTTGGAACGGGAGACCCAGTACTTC. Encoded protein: CASSRHRQLERETQYF.

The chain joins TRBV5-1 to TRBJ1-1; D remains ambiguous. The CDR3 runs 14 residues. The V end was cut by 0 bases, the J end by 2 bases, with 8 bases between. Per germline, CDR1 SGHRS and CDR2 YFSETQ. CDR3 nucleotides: TGCGCCAGCAGCTTGGACAGAATTAACACTGAAGCTTTCTTT. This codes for CASSLDRINTEAFF.

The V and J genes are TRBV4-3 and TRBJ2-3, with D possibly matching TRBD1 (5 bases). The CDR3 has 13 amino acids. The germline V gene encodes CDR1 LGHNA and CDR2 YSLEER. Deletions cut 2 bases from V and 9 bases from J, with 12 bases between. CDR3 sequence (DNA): TGCGCCAGCAGCCAATTTGGGGCTTCAACGCAGTATTTT. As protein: CASSQFGASTQYF.

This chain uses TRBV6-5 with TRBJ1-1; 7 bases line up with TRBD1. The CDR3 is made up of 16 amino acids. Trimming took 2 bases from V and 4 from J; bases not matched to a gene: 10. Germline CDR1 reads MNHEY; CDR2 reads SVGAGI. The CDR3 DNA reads TGTGCCAGCAGTTACGCGTCGGGCAGGGGGTCCACTGAAGCTTTCTTT. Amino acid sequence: CASSYASGRGSTEAFF.

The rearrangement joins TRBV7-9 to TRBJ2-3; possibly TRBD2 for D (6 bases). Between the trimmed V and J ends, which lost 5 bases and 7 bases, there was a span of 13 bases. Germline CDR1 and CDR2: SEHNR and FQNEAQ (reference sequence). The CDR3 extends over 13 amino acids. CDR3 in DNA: TGTGCCAGCAGCGCCCACGGAGGGAATACGCAGTATTTT. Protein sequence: CASSAHGGNTQYF.

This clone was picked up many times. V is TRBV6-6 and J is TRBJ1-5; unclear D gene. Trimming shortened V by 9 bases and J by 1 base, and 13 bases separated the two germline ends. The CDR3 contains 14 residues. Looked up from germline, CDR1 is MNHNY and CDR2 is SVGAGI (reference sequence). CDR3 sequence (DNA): TGTGCCAGAAGACTAACAGAAAGCAATCAGCCCCAGCATTTT. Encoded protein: CARRLTESNQPQHF.

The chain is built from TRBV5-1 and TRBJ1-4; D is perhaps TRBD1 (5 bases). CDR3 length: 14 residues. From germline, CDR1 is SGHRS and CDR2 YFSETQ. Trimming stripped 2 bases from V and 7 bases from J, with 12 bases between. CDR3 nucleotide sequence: TGCGCCAGCAGCTTCGATGGGGACTCTGAAAAACTGTTTTTT. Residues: CASSFDGDSEKLFF.

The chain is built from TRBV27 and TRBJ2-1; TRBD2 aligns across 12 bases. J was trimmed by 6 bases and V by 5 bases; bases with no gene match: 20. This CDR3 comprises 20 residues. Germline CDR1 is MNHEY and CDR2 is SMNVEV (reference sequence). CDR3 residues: CASSRSRTGVTSGGPNEQFF. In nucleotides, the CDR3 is TGTGCCAGCAGTCGCAGCCGGACAGGCGTGACTAGCGGGGGACCCAATGAGCAGTTCTTC.

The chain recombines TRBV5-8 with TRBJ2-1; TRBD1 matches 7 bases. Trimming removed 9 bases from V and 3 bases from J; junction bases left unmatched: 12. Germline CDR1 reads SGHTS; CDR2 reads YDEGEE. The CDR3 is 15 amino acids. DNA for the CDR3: TGTGCCACCCTACCAACGGGACAGTACTACAATGAGCAGTTCTTC. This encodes CATLPTGQYYNEQFF.

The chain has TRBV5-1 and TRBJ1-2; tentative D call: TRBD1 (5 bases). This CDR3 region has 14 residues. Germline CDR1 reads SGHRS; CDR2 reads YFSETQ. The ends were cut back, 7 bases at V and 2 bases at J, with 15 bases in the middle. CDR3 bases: TGCGCCAGCTCCTGGGGTCGGACAAACTATGGCTACACCTTC. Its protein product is CASSWGRTNYGYTF.

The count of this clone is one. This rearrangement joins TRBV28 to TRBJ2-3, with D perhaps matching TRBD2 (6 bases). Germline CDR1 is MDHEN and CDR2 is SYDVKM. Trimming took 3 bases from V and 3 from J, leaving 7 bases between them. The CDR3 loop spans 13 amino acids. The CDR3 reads CASSLAGTDTQYF. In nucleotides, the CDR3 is TGTGCCAGCAGTTTGGCGGGGACAGATACGCAGTATTTT.

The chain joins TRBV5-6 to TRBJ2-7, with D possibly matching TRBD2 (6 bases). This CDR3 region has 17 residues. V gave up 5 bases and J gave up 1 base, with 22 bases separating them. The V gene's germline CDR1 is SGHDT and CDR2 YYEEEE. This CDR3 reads CASSRRLGVGGSYEQYF. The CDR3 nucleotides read TGTGCCAGCAGTCGGAGACTCGGGGTCGGGGGATCCTACGAGCAGTACTTC.